This is a list of T cell receptor beta chains from one sample in a study of graft-versus-host responses after intestinal transplantation. The assay was immunoSEQ multiplex PCR, and TCRdb's table has in-frame clones only and misses some. Among roughly 90,000 clones listed, about 85% were seen once. No antigen has been assigned to these receptors. The sample in question was unstimulated CD4+ T cells sorted from spleen or lymph node cells, obtained before transplant. These receptor sequences come from a human donor who was the organ donor for an intestinal transplant. CDR3s leave out the opening cysteine and the closing phenylalanine or tryptophan.

>TRBJ2-1|TRBV28
ASSYSSGSVGAYNEQF
>TRBJ2-7|TRBV5-4
ASSSRDRSHYEQY
>TRBJ1-2|TRBV7-2
ASSLGQLYGYT
>TRBJ2-5|TRBV19
ASSRTSGGLLYQETQY
>TRBJ1-1|TRBV7-3
ASSLRGGMNTEAF
>TRBJ2-2|TRBV6-1
ASSVQLAGGQTGELF
>TRBJ1-1|TRBV21-1
ASSKASGRGNTEAF
>TRBJ1-6|TRBV10-3
AISESADSPLH
>TRBJ2-7|TRBV7-2
ASSLASAAGEQY
>TRBJ2-2|TRBV5-1
ASSLEPSNTGELF
>TRBJ2-1|TRBV28
ATETVSGPF
>TRBJ1-6|TRBV6-1
ASSEARQGRKSLH
>TRBJ1-6|TRBV30
AWSDGYSPLH
>TRBJ2-7|TRBV11-2
ASSSWTRSYEQY
>TRBJ2-3|TRBV6-6
ASSYSSGGAGTQY
>TRBJ2-7|TRBV11-3
ASSSGTAYEQY
>TRBJ1-2|TRBV4-1
ASSQAPRGNYGYT
>TRBJ2-1|TRBV5-1
ASSLDTTSRSYNEQF
>TRBJ1-3|TRBV5-6
ASSLGQGPGNTIY
>TRBJ2-5|TRBV29-1
SVVEELVALVQTQY
>TRBJ1-1|TRBV14
ASSRGPNTEAF
>TRBJ1-2|TRBV28
ASSQGGVGGYT
>TRBJ1-5|TRBV6-6
ASSFGRSQPQH
>TRBJ2-1|TRBV7-9
ASSLPGGWNEQF
>TRBJ2-7|TRBV19
ASSPTRGQSYEQY
>TRBJ2-7|TRBV7-9
ASSLVSYEQY
>TRBJ1-3|TRBV7-6
ASSPRRGGVNTIY
>TRBJ2-3|TRBV19
ASSMRRRTESTDTQY
>TRBJ2-3|TRBV5-1
ASSMAFRGGTDTQY
>TRBJ1-4|TRBV9
ASSVAGGFSEKLF
>TRBJ1-1|TRBV14
ASSLPGQNTEAF
>TRBJ2-1|TRBV27
ASSLGKLAGEVDEQF
>TRBJ1-1|TRBV7-6
ASSLRAGDTEAF
>TRBJ2-3|TRBV6-4
ASSAGEYMAQY
>TRBJ1-2|TRBV6-5
ASSPDSYYGYT
>TRBJ2-2|TRBV27
ASRLGTGLANTGELF
>TRBJ1-2|TRBV28
ASSPTVLQGRYGYT
>TRBJ2-2|TRBV7-8
ASSLGGAGELF
>TRBJ2-1|TRBV6-1
ASTQGRVLNEQF
>TRBJ1-2|TRBV5-4
ASPTGGETNYGYT
>TRBJ1-1|TRBV6-1
ASAGPTRYTEAF
>TRBJ2-7|TRBV2
ASTEGNHEQY
>TRBJ2-3|TRBV4-1
ASSPAWGGAGTDTQY
>TRBJ1-4|TRBV5-1
ASSFNRGPNEKLF
>TRBJ2-7|TRBV18
ASSPRTPPEQY
>TRBJ2-7|TRBV23-1
ASSPLTSGGYEQY
>TRBJ2-3|TRBV5-4
ASSLLRGATDTQY
>TRBJ1-3|TRBV2
ASSEGRGGNTIY
>TRBJ2-6|TRBV19
ASSMGAGGANVLT
>TRBJ1-5|TRBV27
ASRPFRDSHNQPQH
>TRBJ1-3|TRBV9
ASSYQGTGNTIY
>TRBJ1-2|TRBV5-1
ATKAGQGNYGYT
>TRBJ1-1|TRBV30
AWSVEQGKAF
>TRBJ2-4|TRBV28
ASSPRTVSAKNIQY